This TCR beta chain stems from a study of PD-1 blockade in classical Hodgkin lymphoma. Study in general: Patients got intravenous nivolumab 3 mg/kg every 2 weeks.

A remark on this clone: Its specificity is unknown.

The study's findings and limits: As was reported, newly diagnosed patients showed lower baseline TCR diversity than healthy donors did. Complete responders matched newly diagnosed patients in baseline diversity.

V was trimmed by 2 bases and J by 4 bases, leaving 15 bases between them. CDR1 KGHSH and CDR2 LQKENI come from the germline V gene. The CDR3 length is 16 residues. Time point reported: cycle 4 day 1 (C4D1), after 6 weeks of nivolumab. Relapses following autologous stem cell transplantation were seen in all patients, with brentuximab vedotin exposure varying. Relapsed/refractory classical Hodgkin lymphoma patients had complete, partial or progressive responses. Generated by immunoSEQ multiplex PCR, the TCRdb table keeps only in-frame clones and is missing some. The sample has 25,000 to 40,000 clones, around 81% seen once.

The chain combines TRBV18 with TRBJ1-5; D perhaps matches TRBD1 (5 bases). Sequenced here: peripheral blood mononuclear cells (PBMCs), sampled before the fourth cycle of nivolumab. This clonotype originated in a human donor with classical Hodgkin lymphoma. The CDR3 nucleotides are TGTGCCAGCTCACCAGCACCTGGGGGATTTAATCAGCCCCAGCATTTT. Its protein is CASSPAPGGFNQPQHF. The entire variable domain, with the rest obtained from reference TRBV18 and TRBJ1-5, is as follows: NAGVMQNPRHLVRRRGQEARLRCSPMKGHSHVYWYRQLPEEGLKFMVYLQKENIIDESGMPKERFSAEFPKEGPSILRIQQVVRGDSAAYFCASSPAPGGFNQPQHFGDGTRLSIL.